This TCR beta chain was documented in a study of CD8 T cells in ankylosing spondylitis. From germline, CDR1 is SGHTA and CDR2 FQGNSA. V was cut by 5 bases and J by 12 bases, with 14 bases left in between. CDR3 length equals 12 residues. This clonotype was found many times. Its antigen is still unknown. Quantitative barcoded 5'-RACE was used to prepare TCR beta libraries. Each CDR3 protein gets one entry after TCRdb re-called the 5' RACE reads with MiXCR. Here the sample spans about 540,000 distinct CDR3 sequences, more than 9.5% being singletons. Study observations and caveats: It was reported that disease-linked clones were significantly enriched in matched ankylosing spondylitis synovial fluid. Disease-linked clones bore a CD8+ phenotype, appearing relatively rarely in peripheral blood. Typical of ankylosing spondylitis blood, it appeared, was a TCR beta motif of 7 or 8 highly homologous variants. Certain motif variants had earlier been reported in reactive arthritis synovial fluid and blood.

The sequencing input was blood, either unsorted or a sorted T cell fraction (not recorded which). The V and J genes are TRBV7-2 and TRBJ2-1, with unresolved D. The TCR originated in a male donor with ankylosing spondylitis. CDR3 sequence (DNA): TGTGCCAGCAGCGATCCCCGGATGCGGCAGTTCTTC. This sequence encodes CASSDPRMRQFF.